This T cell receptor beta chain originates from a study of technical replicates of blood from several donors. Measured with immunoSEQ multiplex PCR; TCRdb has only the in-frame clones, and not every one. The sample holds about 75,000 clones; about 97% are singletons and the top ten take almost 0.3%. Germline V gene sequence: CDR1 SGHTS, CDR2 YDEGEE. Trimming cost V 4 bases and J 4 bases; bases outside gene matches: 6. The CDR3 has 14 residues. The sequenced sample consisted of T cells isolated from PBMCs. The sequence was obtained from a human donor in good health. The chain uses TRBV5-8 and TRBJ1-1; 8 bases are a match to TRBD1. CDR3 loop: CASSEDRGGTEAFF. CDR3 coding DNA: TGTGCCAGCAGCGAAGACAGGGGTGGCACTGAAGCTTTCTTT.